This T cell receptor beta chain originates from a study of blood T cell repertoires in COVID-19 (TCRdb year 2020). Regarding the research as a whole: Collaborator samples came from the United States, Italy and Spain and covered acute and convalescent phases of COVID-19. The prospective study material was composed of cDNA or gDNA derived from T cells, B-cell-depleted T cells, or PBMCs. Deeply sampled blood TCRbeta repertoires from subjects exposed to, actively infected with, or recovered from COVID-19 were included in the dataset. A freely available public database, intended as a resource for researchers studying the immune response to SARS-CoV-2, is where the repertoires were released. The samples were drawn from the first 160 participants of the ongoing ImmuneRACE study and from over a thousand subjects provided by 6 global collaborators. Sample metadata almost always included a de-identified subject ID, COVID-19 status, age in years and sex. HLA class I and class II types, where available, came from metadata supplied by the sample provider rather than from assay-based typing.

The paper as a whole reports these results and caveats: Clinical and demographic metadata were provided uncurated, with the amount varying by source and participant.

The collaborating institutions used their own protocols to collect whole blood in K2EDTA tubes. For TCRbeta analysis, collaborators shipped samples as frozen whole blood, isolated PBMCs, or DNA extracted from either of those sample types. Its CDR3 holds 13 amino acids, cysteine through phenylalanine. Only the CDR3 portion is preserved as DNA: 39 bases, with reading frame beginning at the first base. CDR1 and CDR2, per the germline V gene (reference sequence), are GTSNPN and SVGIG. V sheds 2 bases and J sheds 1 base, leaving 8 bases between their ends. With regard to this clone: What antigen it recognizes has not been identified. Base-call qualities are not available, and no considerably larger clone is one nucleotide away.

The immunoSEQ Assay, a bias-controlled multiplex PCR, was used to amplify TCRbeta CDR3 regions from genomic DNA. The authors processed their data as follows. Within the assay, amplification of reference gene primers was used to estimate how many nucleated cells each sample contained. Sequence reads were collapsed and filtered to measure the absolute abundance of every unique TCRbeta CDR3 rearrangement. Productive Simpson clonality was computed per sample as the square root of Simpson's diversity index over productive rearrangements. The source is immuneACCESS, and TCRdb retained only in-frame sequences with V and J called. Part of the clones is not carried over; for the studies checked, unresolved V genes explain less than half of this, and the remainder is unexplained. V and J calls plus clone size are reproduced from that table; the DNA served to infer D and trimming. The sample contains 180,000 or so clones, around 86% of them found a single time. The biggest ten clones account for around 6.6% of the sample.

Sequencing was performed on peripheral blood. The TCR sequence derives from a middle-aged man with acute or convalescent COVID-19. The chain is encoded by TRBV30 joined to TRBJ1-1, with a tentative D gene TRBD1 over 6 matching bases. The base sequence is TGTGCCTGGAGTCAGGGGACGAACACTGAAGCTTTCTTT. It specifies CAWSQGTNTEAFF.